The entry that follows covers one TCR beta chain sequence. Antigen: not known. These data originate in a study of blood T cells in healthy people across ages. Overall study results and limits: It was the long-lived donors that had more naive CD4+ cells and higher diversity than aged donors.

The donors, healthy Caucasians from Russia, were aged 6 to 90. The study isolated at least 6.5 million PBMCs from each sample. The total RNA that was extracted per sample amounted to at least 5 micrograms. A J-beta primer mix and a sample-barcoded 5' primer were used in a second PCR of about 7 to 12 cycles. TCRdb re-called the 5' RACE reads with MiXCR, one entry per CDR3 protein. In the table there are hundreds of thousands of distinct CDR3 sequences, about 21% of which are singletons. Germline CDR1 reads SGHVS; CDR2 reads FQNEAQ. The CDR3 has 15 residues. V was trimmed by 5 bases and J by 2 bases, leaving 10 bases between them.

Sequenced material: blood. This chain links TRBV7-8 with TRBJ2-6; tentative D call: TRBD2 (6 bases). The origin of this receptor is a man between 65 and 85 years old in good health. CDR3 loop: CASSLGLTGANVLTF. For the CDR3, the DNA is TGTGCCAGCAGCCTCGGACTAACTGGGGCCAACGTCCTGACTTTC.